Each of the 17 T cell receptor beta chains below was sequenced from the same sample in a study of cytomegalovirus exposure and HLA in healthy donors. PCR used 60 Vbeta primers and 13 Jbeta primers. The repertoire was sequenced with immunoSEQ multiplex PCR; TCRdb's copy has only in-frame clones and lacks some. The table lists 130,000 to 150,000 clones, approximately 80% of them singletons. The sequencing input was PBMCs. Source of these receptors: a man aged 30 to 45 in good health and CMV-seropositive.

V and J are TRBV18 and TRBJ1-6; weak D call: TRBD1 (5 bases). Germline V CDR1 and CDR2: KGHSH, LQKENI. Trimming took off 2 bases at V and 0 bases at J, with 17 bases between the two ends. The CDR3 extends over 19 amino acids. CDR3 nucleotides: TGTGCCAGCTCACCAATACAGGCCCTCCTAAGCTCCTATAATTCACCCCTCCACTTT. Its translation: CASSPIQALLSSYNSPLHF.

The chain employs TRBV28 and TRBJ1-2, with a possible D match to TRBD1 (6 bases). Trimming removed 3 bases at V and 5 bases at J, with 19 bases between. Looked up from germline, CDR1 is MDHEN and CDR2 is SYDVKM. The CDR3 extends over 16 amino acids. The CDR3 is CASSFPQDSPQYGYTF. In DNA, the CDR3 is TGTGCCAGCAGTTTCCCCCAGGACAGCCCGCAATATGGCTACACCTTC.

V and J are TRBV9 and TRBJ1-1, with D perhaps TRBD1 (6 bases). The V gene lost 2 bases and the J gene lost 5 bases, with 10 bases spanning the gap. Germline-derived CDR1 and CDR2 are SGDLS and YYNGEE. The CDR3 has 13 amino acids. As DNA, the CDR3 is TGTGCCAGCAGCGTTCAGGGGAAGACTGAAGCTTTCTTT. Its protein is CASSVQGKTEAFF.

The chain couples TRBV28 to TRBJ1-1, with TRBD1 matching 8 bases. The trim removed 7 bases at V and 5 bases at J, leaving 6 bases unmatched. The germline CDR1 and CDR2 sequences are MDHEN and SYDVKM. The CDR3 is 13 amino acids. Here the CDR3 DNA reads TGTGCCAGCACCTTAACAGGGGGTACTGAAGCTTTCTTT. It specifies CASTLTGGTEAFF.

The gene calls are TRBV7-9 and TRBJ1-5; 7 positions agree with TRBD1. The CDR3 is made up of 16 amino acids. The junction had 3 bases not matched to a gene; V was cut back by 0 bases and J by 1 base. Germline assignment: CDR1 SEHNR and CDR2 FQNEAQ (reference sequence). The CDR3 DNA is TGTGCCAGCAGCTTAGCGGCAGGGGGAAGCAATCAGCCCCAGCATTTT. The encoded protein is CASSLAAGGSNQPQHF.

The V and J genes are TRBV5-1 and TRBJ1-6; 10 positions match TRBD1. This CDR3 is built from 14 residues. V dropped 3 bases and J dropped 11; count of bases not matched to a gene: 5. Germline loops: CDR1 SGHRS, CDR2 YFSETQ. The CDR3 nucleotides are TGCGCCAGCAGCTGGACAGGGGGTGGTGCACCCCTCCACTTT. Amino acid sequence: CASSWTGGGAPLHF.

The chain recombines TRBV4-1 with TRBJ1-1; 8 positions agree with TRBD1. The germline gives CDR1 MGHRA, CDR2 YSYEKL. With 4 bases clipped from V and 5 bases from J, the junction kept 12 bases outside the gene matches. CDR3 length: 16 amino acids. The CDR3 DNA is TGCGCCAGCAGCCCTAGGGGGCAGGGGGCGGGAACTGAAGCTTTCTTT. This codes for CASSPRGQGAGTEAFF.

The chain has TRBV28 and TRBJ2-7; D is uncertain. This CDR3 has 12 amino acids. The V end lost 7 bases, the J end lost 6 bases, and 13 bases lay between the germline ends. Germline-derived CDR1 and CDR2 are MDHEN and SYDVKM. The CDR3 sequence is CASKLADGEQYF. CDR3 nucleotide sequence: TGTGCCAGCAAGTTAGCAGACGGCGAGCAGTACTTC.

CDR3 loop: CASSPPRWGEQYF. In DNA form, the CDR3 reads TGTGCCAGCTCACCACCGCGATGGGGCGAGCAGTACTTC. The chain combines TRBV18 with TRBJ2-5; D remains unclear. The DNA end favors TRBJ2-7, so the J call may be wrong. Germline V gene lookup returns CDR1 KGHSH and CDR2 LQKENI. CDR3 length: 13 amino acids.

This chain connects TRBV13 to TRBJ1-1; weak D call: TRBD1 (6 bases). Trimming took 5 bases from V and 0 from J, leaving 16 bases between them. There are 16 residues in the CDR3. The germline V gene has CDR1 PRHDT and CDR2 FYEKMQ (reference sequence). The CDR3 reads CASSPRRGDMNTEAFF. The CDR3 DNA reads TGTGCCAGCAGCCCACGCAGGGGCGATATGAACACTGAAGCTTTCTTT.

The chain uses TRBV5-4 and TRBJ2-1; 8 bases align to TRBD2. There are 15 residues in the CDR3. CDR1 is SGHNT and CDR2 is YYREEE in the germline V gene (reference sequence). V shed 1 base and J 5 bases; nucleotides not matched to a gene: 5. CDR3 nucleotide sequence: TGTGCCAGCAGCTTGCGCGGGAGGCTTAACAATGAGCAGTTCTTC. Translated, it gives CASSLRGRLNNEQFF.

The chain employs TRBV11-2 and TRBJ2-7, with 7 nucleotides matching TRBD2. The CDR3 contains 13 residues. J gave up 3 bases and V 5 bases, and 4 bases lay outside the gene matches. Germline V gene data show CDR1 as SGHAT and CDR2 as FQNNGV. CDR3 coding DNA: TGTGCCAGCAGCCGGGGGGATTTCTACGAGCAGTACTTC. Translating gives CASSRGDFYEQYF.

On this clone itself: The sample has other DNA sequences that encode this CDR3 too. This sequence joins TRBV28 and TRBJ1-5; D remains unclear. The germline V gene encodes CDR1 MDHEN and CDR2 SYDVKM. The V end lost 6 bases, the J end lost 4 bases, and 7 bases lay between the germline ends. The CDR3 consists of 12 residues. CDR3 loop: CASREGNQPQHF. CDR3 nucleotide sequence: TGTGCCAGCAGGGAGGGAAATCAGCCCCAGCATTTT.

V gene TRBV27 combines with J gene TRBJ2-6; D is perhaps TRBD1 (5 bases). V shed 3 bases and J shed 0 bases, with 6 bases lying between them. The CDR3 extends over 15 amino acids. Looked up from germline, CDR1 is MNHEY and CDR2 is SMNVEV (reference sequence). CDR3 DNA sequence: TGTGCCAGCAGTTTTCAGGGCTCTGGGGCCAACGTCCTGACTTTC. Encoded protein: CASSFQGSGANVLTF.

This clone was detected a few times. This chain connects TRBV6-5 to TRBJ1-3; 9 bases map to TRBD1. Germline CDR1 is MNHEY and CDR2 is SVGAGI. CDR3 length equals 15 residues. V gave up 2 bases and J gave up 2 bases; unmatched junction bases: 1. The CDR3 bases are TGTGCCAGCAGTTACAGGACAGGGGCTGGAAACACCATATATTTT. Amino acids: CASSYRTGAGNTIYF.

This clone was detected once. The chain employs TRBV27 and TRBJ2-6; 9 nucleotides agree with TRBD1. Germline values: CDR1 MNHEY, CDR2 SMNVEV (reference sequence). The V gene end was trimmed by 6 bases and the J gene end by 3 bases; junction bases not matched to a gene: 18. This CDR3 has 20 amino acids. CDR3 DNA sequence: TGTGCCAGCAGGACGATCTTTCCTGGGACAGGGTACGGTGGGGCCAACGTCCTGACTTTC. Its translation is CASRTIFPGTGYGGANVLTF. Together with reference TRBV27 and TRBJ2-6, the CDR3 gives the full variable domain: EAQVTQNPRYLITVTGKKLTVTCSQNMNHEYMSWYRQDPGLGLRQIYYSMNVEVTDKGDVPEGYKVSRKEKRNFPLILESPSPNQTSLYFCASRTIFPGTGYGGANVLTFGAGSRLTVL.

The gene calls are TRBV6-5 and TRBJ2-3, with 10 positions matching TRBD1. Trimming removed 2 bases from V and 3 bases from J; junction bases left unmatched: 5. The CDR3 runs to 16 residues. Germline CDR1 and CDR2: MNHEY and SVGAGI. CDR3 DNA: TGTGCCAGCAGTTACAGGAGGACAGGGGGTACAGATACGCAGTATTTT. Encoded protein: CASSYRRTGGTDTQYF.